Listed below are T cell receptor beta chains from one sample, sequenced in a study of tumor and adjacent non-tumor tissue in lung cancer. TCRdb re-called the multiplex PCR reads through MiXCR, storing one row per CDR3 protein. Of 200,000 to 250,000 distinct CDR3 sequences in the sample, less than 80% were seen once. Sequencing was done on a sample of lung tumor tissue. The receptors here all came from a man aged 55 to 70 with non-small cell lung cancer. The CDR3 runs from the conserved cysteine through the conserved F or W. Fields, in order: clone size, J gene, V gene, D gene, CDR3 protein, CDR3 DNA. D genes are given only for firm matches. Size is stated for part of the rows, as once, few or many counts, or as a class when the clone is expanded.

clone_size: -; j_call: TRBJ2-1; v_call: TRBV5-6; d_call: TRBD2; cdr3_aa: CTSSLRTSGSYNEQFF; cdr3_nt: TGTACCAGCAGCTTGCGGACTAGCGGGAGTTACAATGAGCAGTTCTTC
clone_size: -; j_call: TRBJ2-5; v_call: TRBV20-1; d_call: -; cdr3_aa: CSATPRRLQRETQYF; cdr3_nt: TGCAGTGCTACCCCCAGGCGACTACAGAGAGAGACCCAGTACTTC
clone_size: -; j_call: TRBJ1-5; v_call: TRBV12-5; d_call: TRBD1; cdr3_aa: CVSGQGTGGGQPQHF; cdr3_nt: TGTGTTAGTGGTCAAGGGACAGGGGGGGGTCAGCCCCAGCATTTT
clone_size: many; j_call: TRBJ1-5; v_call: TRBV6-2/TRBV6-3; d_call: TRBD1; cdr3_aa: CASSYSTGGKGNQPQHF; cdr3_nt: TGTGCCAGCAGTTACTCGACAGGGGGGAAGGGCAATCAGCCCCAGCATTTT
clone_size: few; j_call: TRBJ1-1; v_call: TRBV4-2; d_call: -; cdr3_aa: CASSQDGGGNTEAFF; cdr3_nt: TGTGCCAGCAGCCAAGACGGCGGCGGCAACACTGAAGCTTTCTTT
clone_size: many; j_call: TRBJ1-5; v_call: TRBV29-1; d_call: TRBD1; cdr3_aa: CSVGGEGAGQPQHF; cdr3_nt: TGCAGCGTTGGTGGGGAGGGGGCCGGTCAGCCCCAGCATTTT
clone_size: -; j_call: TRBJ2-1; v_call: TRBV29-1; d_call: -; cdr3_aa: CSVGTGSYNELFF; cdr3_nt: -
clone_size: -; j_call: TRBJ2-1; v_call: TRBV7-8; d_call: TRBD2; cdr3_aa: CGSSPAGASYNEQFF; cdr3_nt: TGTGGCAGCAGCCCAGCGGGAGCCTCCTACAATGAGCAGTTCTTC
clone_size: few; j_call: TRBJ1-1; v_call: TRBV6-1; d_call: TRBD1; cdr3_aa: CASSFHRGNTEAFF; cdr3_nt: TGTGCCAGCAGTTTCCACAGGGGGAACACTGAAGCTTTCTTT
clone_size: few; j_call: TRBJ1-6; v_call: TRBV20-1; d_call: TRBD1; cdr3_aa: CSASVGGDSPLHF; cdr3_nt: TGCAGTGCTAGTGTAGGGGGCGATTCACCCCTCCACTTT
clone_size: -; j_call: TRBJ2-1; v_call: TRBV5-4; d_call: -; cdr3_aa: CASNLKGVNEQFF; cdr3_nt: TGTGCCAGCAACTTGAAAGGGGTCAATGAGCAGTTCTTC
clone_size: -; j_call: TRBJ2-1; v_call: TRBV5-8; d_call: -; cdr3_aa: CASSLATYNEQFF; cdr3_nt: TGTGCCAGCAGCTTGGCAACCTACAATGAGCAATTCTTC
clone_size: many; j_call: TRBJ1-4; v_call: TRBV20-1; d_call: -; cdr3_aa: CSASARANEKLFF; cdr3_nt: TGCAGTGCTAGTGCTAGGGCTAATGAAAAACTGTTTTTT
clone_size: -; j_call: TRBJ1-2; v_call: TRBV6-5; d_call: -; cdr3_aa: CASSKGSEYGYIF; cdr3_nt: TGTGCCAGCAGTAAGGGGTCGGAGTATGGCTACATCTTC
clone_size: many; j_call: TRBJ2-1; v_call: TRBV25-1; d_call: -; cdr3_aa: CASSQREGGSYNEQFF; cdr3_nt: TGTGCCAGCAGTCAGAGGGAGGGGGGCTCCTACAATGAGCAGTTCTTC
clone_size: -; j_call: TRBJ1-5; v_call: TRBV20-1; d_call: -; cdr3_aa: CSARQTNSNQSQHF; cdr3_nt: TGCAGTGCTAGACAGACCAACAGCAATCAGTCCCAGCATTTT
clone_size: -; j_call: TRBJ2-7; v_call: TRBV6-2/TRBV6-3; d_call: -; cdr3_aa: CADRRAGIYEQYF; cdr3_nt: TGTGCCGACCGGAGGGCCGGGATCTACGAGCAGTACTTC
clone_size: once; j_call: TRBJ1-4; v_call: TRBV11-1; d_call: -; cdr3_aa: CVNSSGRDNKKLFF; cdr3_nt: TGTGTCAACAGCTCGGGACGAGATAATAAAAAACTGTTTTTT
clone_size: many; j_call: TRBJ1-4; v_call: TRBV20-1; d_call: -; cdr3_aa: CSASAGAIEKLFF; cdr3_nt: TGCAGTGCTAGTGCTGGGGCAATTGAAAAACTGTTTTTT
clone_size: -; j_call: TRBJ2-6; v_call: TRBV28; d_call: -; cdr3_aa: CASSLGGNGANVLTF; cdr3_nt: TGTGCCAGCAGTTTGGGCGGGAATGGGGCCAACGTCCTGACTTTC
clone_size: many; j_call: TRBJ2-1; v_call: TRBV29-1; d_call: -; cdr3_aa: CSVISYNEQFF; cdr3_nt: TGCAGCGTCATCAGCTACAATGAGCAGTTCTTC
clone_size: many; j_call: TRBJ2-7; v_call: TRBV6-5; d_call: -; cdr3_aa: CASRTEGEQYF; cdr3_nt: TGTGCCAGCAGGACCGAGGGGGAGCAGTACTTC
clone_size: -; j_call: TRBJ1-4; v_call: TRBV29-1; d_call: -; cdr3_aa: CSVDGETNKKLFF; cdr3_nt: TGCAGCGTTGACGGGGAGACTAATAAAAAACTGTTCTTT
clone_size: -; j_call: TRBJ2-1; v_call: TRBV6-1; d_call: -; cdr3_aa: CASSLRGSSYNGQFF; cdr3_nt: TGTGCCAGTAGCCTACGAGGGAGCTCCTACAATGGGCAGTTCTTC
clone_size: -; j_call: TRBJ1-2; v_call: TRBV5-4; d_call: -; cdr3_aa: CASSLFAGGYGYTF; cdr3_nt: TGTGCCAGCAGCCTCTTTGCGGGGGGCTATGGCTACACCTTC
clone_size: -; j_call: TRBJ2-7; v_call: TRBV6-2/TRBV6-3; d_call: TRBD2; cdr3_aa: CASSYSITSGSAYEQHF; cdr3_nt: TGTGCCAGCAGTTACTCTATCACTAGCGGGAGCGCTTACGAGCAGCACTTC
clone_size: once; j_call: TRBJ1-5; v_call: TRBV4-2; d_call: TRBD1; cdr3_aa: CASSQDTGVSDGNQPQHF; cdr3_nt: TGTGCCAGCAGCCAAGATACAGGGGTTAGTGACGGCAATCAGCCCCAGCATTTT
clone_size: -; j_call: TRBJ1-2; v_call: TRBV24-1; d_call: TRBD1; cdr3_aa: CATSENTGGFAYTF; cdr3_nt: TGTGCCACCAGTGAAAATACAGGGGGATTCGCCTACACCTTC
clone_size: once; j_call: TRBJ1-1; v_call: TRBV11-3; d_call: -; cdr3_aa: CASSSYRLNTEAFF; cdr3_nt: TGTGCCAGCAGCTCATACAGGTTGAACACTGAAGCTTTCTTT
clone_size: -; j_call: TRBJ2-7; v_call: TRBV4-1; d_call: TRBD1; cdr3_aa: CASSQAGTGKYGQYF; cdr3_nt: TGCGCTAGCAGCCAGGCCGGGACAGGGAAGTACGGGCAGTACTTC
clone_size: -; j_call: TRBJ2-5; v_call: TRBV12-3/TRBV12-4; d_call: TRBD2; cdr3_aa: CTCSRKTSGQETQYF; cdr3_nt: TGTACCTGCAGCCGGAAGACTAGCGGACAAGAGACCCAGTACTTC
clone_size: -; j_call: TRBJ2-1; v_call: TRBV20-1; d_call: -; cdr3_aa: CSARGRGGALYIEQFF; cdr3_nt: TGCAGTGCTAGGGGTAGAGGGGGGGCCCTCTACATTGAGCAGTTCTTC
clone_size: -; j_call: TRBJ2-7; v_call: TRBV4-3; d_call: TRBD1; cdr3_aa: CASSLLGQGPRSELYF; cdr3_nt: TGCGCCAGCAGCCTCCTCGGACAGGGCCCCCGCTCCGAGCTGTACTTC
clone_size: -; j_call: TRBJ2-3; v_call: TRBV6-1; d_call: -; cdr3_aa: CASSEAFRGWDTQYF; cdr3_nt: TGTGCTAGCAGTGAAGCGTTTCGGGGGTGGGATACGCAGTATTTT
clone_size: -; j_call: TRBJ1-1; v_call: TRBV12-3/TRBV12-4; d_call: -; cdr3_aa: CANRPEGPEALF; cdr3_nt: TGTGCCAACAGGCCTGAGGGGCCTGAAGCTCTCTTT
clone_size: -; j_call: TRBJ2-4; v_call: TRBV6-1; d_call: TRBD1; cdr3_aa: CASREHLGAQGDIQYF; cdr3_nt: TGTGCCAGCAGGGAACATTTAGGGGCCCAGGGGGACATTCAGTACTTC